This TCR beta chain comes out of a study of prognosis after radiotherapy for stage I lung cancer. Overall study: Tumor types were squamous cell carcinoma in roughly 7 patients, adenocarcinoma in 11 to 12.

Findings of the study overall: The median unique TCR clone count dropped from about 10,000 to 6,900 after stereotactic body radiation therapy. Lower Shannon entropy after stereotactic body radiation therapy was observed in patients who went on to develop distant metastases.

This clonotype was found many times. Antigen specificity is unknown. Researchers used two-round multiplex PCR to amplify TCR beta CDR3 starting from genomic DNA. Round-one PCR had primers specific to each TRBV and TRBJ gene. TCRdb itself ran the multiplex PCR reads through MiXCR, one entry per CDR3 protein. The sample consists of about 30,000 distinct CDR3 sequences, approximately 31% of them appearing once. Germline assignment: CDR1 MNHEY and CDR2 SMNVEV (reference sequence). The V and J ends lost 5 bases and 4 bases respectively, with 17 bases between them. CDR3 length: 16 amino acids. This clonotype originated in a donor over 45 with non-small cell lung cancer. The V and J genes are TRBV27 and TRBJ2-2; D is perhaps TRBD2 (6 bases). This specimen was PBMCs, taken before or after stereotactic body radiation therapy (not recorded which). CDR3 DNA sequence: TGTGCCAGCAGTGGTAGTTGGGTCGGGAGCACCGGGGAGCTGTTTTTT. It translates to CASSGSWVGSTGELFF.